Sequencing of this T cell receptor (beta chain) was carried out in a study of cytomegalovirus exposure and HLA in healthy donors. V shed 3 bases, J shed 4 bases, and the junction held 9 bases outside the gene matches. The CDR3 has 18 amino acids. Germline CDR1 and CDR2: SGHVS and FQNEAQ. Vbeta (60) and Jbeta (13) primers were used in the PCR. Profiling relied on immunoSEQ multiplex PCR, and the TCRdb table lists in-frame clones only, not all of them. The sample consists of around 120,000 clones, about 76% of them appearing once. The gene calls are TRBV7-8 and TRBJ2-5; 15 bases match TRBD2. The TCR sequence derives from a woman in her twenties or thirties in good health and CMV-seronegative. The sample comprised PBMCs. The CDR3 reads CASSFPAGTSGRSETQYF. The DNA for the CDR3 is TGTGCCAGCAGCTTCCCCGCCGGGACTAGCGGGAGGTCAGAGACCCAGTACTTC.